This T cell receptor beta chain was recovered during a study of T cells in Graves' hyperthyroidism and ophthalmopathy. This clonotype occurred a few times. TCR beta CDR3 regions were amplified from RNA transcripts. Using the HTBI primer set, a first-round RT-PCR was run on the TCR CDR3. TCRdb itself ran the multiplex PCR reads through MiXCR, one entry per CDR3 protein. In the table there are 500,000 to 800,000 distinct CDR3 sequences, about 15% of which are singletons. Trimming removed 2 bases from V and 4 bases from J, with 27 bases in between. Looked up from germline, CDR1 is MDHEN and CDR2 is SYDVKM. The CDR3 sequence is 20 residues long.

The sequenced sample was blood. The receptor was derived from a woman aged 50 to 65 with Graves' ophthalmopathy. The chain joins TRBV28 to TRBJ2-1, with D perhaps assigned TRBD1 or TRBD2 (5 bases each). This CDR3 reads CASSLGTGTKGSGVYNEQFF. CDR3 coding DNA: TGTGCCAGCAGTTTAGGCACCGGGACCAAGGGAAGTGGCGTATACAATGAGCAGTTCTTC.